The sequence of this T cell receptor beta chain was determined in a study of STAT3 mutations in large granular lymphocyte leukemia. Overall study: Roughly half the longitudinally sequenced T-LGLL patients had canonical STAT3 mutations. Findings of the study overall: Every T-cell large granular lymphocyte leukemia patient had at least one immunodominant TCR beta clonotype.

The CDR3 consists of 14 residues. Deletions cut 6 bases from V and 1 base from J, with 13 bases between. Germline assignment: CDR1 SGHTA and CDR2 FQGNSA. This clone was seen a few times. Its antigen is not identified. The assay was immunoSEQ multiplex PCR, and TCRdb's table has in-frame clones only and misses some. This sample has under 20,000 clones, with 80% to 95% found just once. This clonotype originated in a man aged 55 to 69 with T-cell large granular lymphocyte leukemia. Some clones in this sample may be carry-over from other donors' samples. The chain links TRBV7-2 to TRBJ2-7, with D maybe TRBD1 (6 bases). The sequencing input was peripheral blood mononuclear cells. The CDR3 loop reads CASSSRQVSYEQYF. In DNA, the CDR3 is TGTGCCAGCAGTTCAAGACAGGTTTCCTACGAGCAGTACTTC.